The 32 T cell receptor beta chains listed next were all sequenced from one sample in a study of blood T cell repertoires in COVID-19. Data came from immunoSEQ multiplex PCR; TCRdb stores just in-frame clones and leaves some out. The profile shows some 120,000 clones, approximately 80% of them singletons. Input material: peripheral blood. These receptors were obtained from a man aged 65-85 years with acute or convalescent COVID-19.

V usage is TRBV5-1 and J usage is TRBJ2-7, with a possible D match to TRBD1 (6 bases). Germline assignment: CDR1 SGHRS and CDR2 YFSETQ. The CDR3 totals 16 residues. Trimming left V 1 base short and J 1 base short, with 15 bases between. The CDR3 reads CASSLIPGAKSYEQYF. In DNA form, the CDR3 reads TGCGCCAGCAGCTTGATCCCAGGGGCCAAATCCTACGAGCAGTACTTC. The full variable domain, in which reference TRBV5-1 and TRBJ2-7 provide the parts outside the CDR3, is KAGVTQTPRYLIKTRGQQVTLSCSPISGHRSVSWYQQTPGQGLQFLFEYFSETQRNKGNFPGRFSGRQFSNSRSEMNVSTLELGDSALYLCASSLIPGAKSYEQYFGPGTRLTVT.

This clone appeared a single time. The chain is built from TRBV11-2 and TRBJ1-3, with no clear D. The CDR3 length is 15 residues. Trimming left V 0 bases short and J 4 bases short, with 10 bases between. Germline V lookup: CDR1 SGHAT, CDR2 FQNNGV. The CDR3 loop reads CASSLDGQWGNTIYF. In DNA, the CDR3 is TGTGCCAGCAGCTTAGATGGGCAGTGGGGAAACACCATATATTTT.

As DNA, the CDR3 is TGTGCCAGCACCGTGGGACAGGGGGCGGCTCAGCCCCAGCATTTT. It is translated as CASTVGQGAAQPQHF. V usage is TRBV6-5 and J usage is TRBJ1-5, with TRBD1 matching 12 bases. V shed 7 bases, J shed 6 bases, and the junction held 7 bases outside the gene matches. CDR1 and CDR2 from the germline V gene are MNHEY and SVGAGI. The CDR3 is 15 residues long.

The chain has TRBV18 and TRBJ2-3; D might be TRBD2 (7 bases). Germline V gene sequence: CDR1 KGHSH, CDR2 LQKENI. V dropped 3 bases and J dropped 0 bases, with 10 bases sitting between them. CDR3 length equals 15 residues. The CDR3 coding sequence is TGTGCCAGCTCACCTCGGGGGGCGAGCACAGATACGCAGTATTTT. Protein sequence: CASSPRGASTDTQYF.

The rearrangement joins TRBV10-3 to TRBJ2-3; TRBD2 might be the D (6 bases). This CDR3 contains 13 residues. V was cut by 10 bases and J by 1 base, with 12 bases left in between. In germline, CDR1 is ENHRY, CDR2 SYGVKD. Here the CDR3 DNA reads TGTGCCAACGGCAGGGAGGGCACAGATACGCAGTATTTT. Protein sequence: CANGREGTDTQYF.

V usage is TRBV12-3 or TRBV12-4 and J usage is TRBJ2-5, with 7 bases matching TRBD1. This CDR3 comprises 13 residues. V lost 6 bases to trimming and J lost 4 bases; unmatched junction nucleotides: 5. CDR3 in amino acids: CASSSTGTETQYF. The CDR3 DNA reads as TGTGCCAGCAGCTCGACAGGGACAGAGACCCAGTACTTC.

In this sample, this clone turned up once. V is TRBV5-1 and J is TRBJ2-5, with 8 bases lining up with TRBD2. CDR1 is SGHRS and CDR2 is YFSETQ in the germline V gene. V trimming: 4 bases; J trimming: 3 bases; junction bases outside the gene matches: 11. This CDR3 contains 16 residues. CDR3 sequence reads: CASSRGGGPLEETQYF. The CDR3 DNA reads TGCGCCAGCAGCCGGGGCGGGGGGCCATTGGAAGAGACCCAGTACTTC.

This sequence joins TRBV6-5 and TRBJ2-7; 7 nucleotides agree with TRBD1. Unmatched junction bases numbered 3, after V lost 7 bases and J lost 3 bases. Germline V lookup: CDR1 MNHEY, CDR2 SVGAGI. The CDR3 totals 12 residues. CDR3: CASTRDSYEQYF. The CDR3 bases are TGTGCCAGCACCCGGGACAGCTACGAGCAGTACTTC.

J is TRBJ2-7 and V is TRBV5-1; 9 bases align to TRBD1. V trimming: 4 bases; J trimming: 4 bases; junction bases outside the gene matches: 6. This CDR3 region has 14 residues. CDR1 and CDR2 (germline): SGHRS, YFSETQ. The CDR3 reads CASSPDRGEYEQYF. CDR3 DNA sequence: TGCGCCAGCAGCCCGGACAGGGGAGAGTACGAGCAGTACTTC.

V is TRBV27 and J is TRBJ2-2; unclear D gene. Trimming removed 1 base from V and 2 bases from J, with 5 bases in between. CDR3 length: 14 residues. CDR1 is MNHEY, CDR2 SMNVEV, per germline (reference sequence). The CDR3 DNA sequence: TGTGCCAGCAGTTTATACACAAACACCGGGGAGCTGTTTTTT. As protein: CASSLYTNTGELFF.

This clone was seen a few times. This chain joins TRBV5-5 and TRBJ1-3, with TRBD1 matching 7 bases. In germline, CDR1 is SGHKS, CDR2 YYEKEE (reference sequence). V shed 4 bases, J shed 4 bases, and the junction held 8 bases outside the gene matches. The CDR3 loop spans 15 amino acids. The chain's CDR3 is CASSPLTGIGNTIYF. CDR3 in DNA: TGTGCCAGCAGCCCCCTGACAGGGATCGGAAACACCATATATTTT.

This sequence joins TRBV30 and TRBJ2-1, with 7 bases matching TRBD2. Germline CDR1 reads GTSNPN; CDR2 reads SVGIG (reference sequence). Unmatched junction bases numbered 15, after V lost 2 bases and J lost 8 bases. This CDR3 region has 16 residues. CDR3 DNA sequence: TGTGCCTGGAGTTCCCGGTCCCTAGCGGTCGGCGATGAGCAGTTCTTC. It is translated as CAWSSRSLAVGDEQFF.

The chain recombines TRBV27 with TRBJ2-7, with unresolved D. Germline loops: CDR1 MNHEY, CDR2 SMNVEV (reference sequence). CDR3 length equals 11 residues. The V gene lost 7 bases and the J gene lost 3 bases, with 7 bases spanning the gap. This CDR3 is CASMSNYEQYF. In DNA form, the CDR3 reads TGTGCCAGCATGTCCAACTACGAGCAGTACTTC.

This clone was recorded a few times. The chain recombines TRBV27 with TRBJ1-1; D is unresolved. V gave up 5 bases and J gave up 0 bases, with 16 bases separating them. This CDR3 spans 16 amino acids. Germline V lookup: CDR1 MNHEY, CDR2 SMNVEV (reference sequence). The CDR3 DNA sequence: TGTGCCAGCAGTCCTGGCGGGATTATAATGAACACTGAAGCTTTCTTT. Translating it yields CASSPGGIIMNTEAFF.

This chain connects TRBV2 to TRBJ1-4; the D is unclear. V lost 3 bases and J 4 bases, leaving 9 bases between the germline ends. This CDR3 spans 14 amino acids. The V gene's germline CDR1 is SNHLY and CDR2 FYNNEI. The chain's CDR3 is CASSEGGLNEKLFF. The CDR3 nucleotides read TGTGCCAGCAGTGAGGGCGGGCTTAATGAAAAACTGTTTTTT.

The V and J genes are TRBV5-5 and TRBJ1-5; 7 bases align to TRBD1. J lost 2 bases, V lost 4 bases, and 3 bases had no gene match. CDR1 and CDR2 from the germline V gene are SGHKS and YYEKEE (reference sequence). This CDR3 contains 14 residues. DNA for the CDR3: TGTGCCAGCAGCCATACAGGGGGCAATCAGCCCCAGCATTTT. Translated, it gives CASSHTGGNQPQHF.

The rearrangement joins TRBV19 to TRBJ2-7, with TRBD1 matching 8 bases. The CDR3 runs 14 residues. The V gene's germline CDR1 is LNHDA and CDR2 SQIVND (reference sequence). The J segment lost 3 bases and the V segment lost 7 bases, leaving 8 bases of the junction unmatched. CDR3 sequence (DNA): TGTGCCAGTAAAGTAGGACAGGGCGGCTACGAGCAGTACTTC. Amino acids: CASKVGQGGYEQYF. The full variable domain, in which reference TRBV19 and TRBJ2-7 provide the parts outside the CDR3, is DGGITQSPKYLFRKEGQNVTLSCEQNLNHDAMYWYRQDPGQGLRLIYYSQIVNDFQKGDIAEGYSVSREKKESFPLTVTSAQKNPTAFYLCASKVGQGGYEQYFGPGTRLTVT.

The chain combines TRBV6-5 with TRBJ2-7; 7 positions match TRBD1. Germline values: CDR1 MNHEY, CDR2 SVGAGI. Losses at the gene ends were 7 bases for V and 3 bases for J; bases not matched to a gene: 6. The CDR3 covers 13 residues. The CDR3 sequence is CASILHRGYEQYF. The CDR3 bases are TGTGCCAGCATACTCCACAGGGGCTACGAGCAGTACTTC.

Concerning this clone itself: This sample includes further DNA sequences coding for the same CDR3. The CDR3 loop is CASSLGGNTEAFF. CDR3 DNA: TGTGCCAGCAGTTTGGGGGGGAACACTGAAGCTTTCTTT. This chain links TRBV12-3 or TRBV12-4 with TRBJ1-1, with D perhaps TRBD1 (5 bases). Trimming took 3 bases from V and 1 from J, leaving 6 bases between them. The CDR3 runs 13 residues.

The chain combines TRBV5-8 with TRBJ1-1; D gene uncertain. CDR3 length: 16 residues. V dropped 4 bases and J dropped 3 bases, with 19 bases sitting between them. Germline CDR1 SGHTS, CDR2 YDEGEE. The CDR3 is CASSPGLSMMDTEAFF. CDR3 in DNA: TGTGCCAGCAGCCCAGGACTTTCCATGATGGACACTGAAGCTTTCTTT. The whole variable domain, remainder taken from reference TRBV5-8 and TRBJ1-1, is EAGVTQSPTHLIKTRGQQATLRCSPISGHTSVYWYQQALGLGLQFLLWYDEGEERNRGNFPPRFSGRQFPNYSSELNVNALELEDSALYLCASSPGLSMMDTEAFFGQGTRLTVV.

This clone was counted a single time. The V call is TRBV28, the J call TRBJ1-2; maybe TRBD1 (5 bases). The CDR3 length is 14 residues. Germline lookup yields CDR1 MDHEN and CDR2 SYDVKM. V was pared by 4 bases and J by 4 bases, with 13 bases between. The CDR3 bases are TGTGCCAGCAGTTCCATAGGGACTGCCTATGGCTACACCTTC. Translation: CASSSIGTAYGYTF.

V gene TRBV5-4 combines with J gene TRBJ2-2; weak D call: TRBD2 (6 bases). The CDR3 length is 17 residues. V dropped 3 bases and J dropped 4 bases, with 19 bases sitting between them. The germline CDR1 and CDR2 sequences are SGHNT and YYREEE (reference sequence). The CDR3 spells CASSSVPAAGSTGELFF. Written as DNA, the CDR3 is TGTGCCAGCAGCTCAGTTCCGGCGGCGGGGAGCACCGGGGAGCTGTTTTTT.

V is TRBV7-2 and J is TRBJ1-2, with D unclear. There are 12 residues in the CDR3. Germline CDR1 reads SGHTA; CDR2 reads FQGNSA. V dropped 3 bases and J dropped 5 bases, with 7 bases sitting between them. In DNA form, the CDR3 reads TGTGCCAGCAGCTTCACAGATTATGGCTACACCTTC. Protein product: CASSFTDYGYTF.

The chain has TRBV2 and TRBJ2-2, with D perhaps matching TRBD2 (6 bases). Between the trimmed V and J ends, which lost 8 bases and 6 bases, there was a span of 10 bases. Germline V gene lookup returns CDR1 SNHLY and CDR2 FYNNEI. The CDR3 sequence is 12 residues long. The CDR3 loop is CASGREAGELFF. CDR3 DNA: TGTGCCAGCGGCAGGGAGGCCGGGGAGCTGTTTTTT.

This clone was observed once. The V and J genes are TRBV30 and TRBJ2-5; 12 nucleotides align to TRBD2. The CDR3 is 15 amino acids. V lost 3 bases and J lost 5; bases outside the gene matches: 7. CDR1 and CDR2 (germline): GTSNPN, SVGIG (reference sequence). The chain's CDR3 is CAWSQLAGGGETQYF. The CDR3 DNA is TGTGCCTGGAGCCAACTAGCGGGGGGAGGTGAGACCCAGTACTTC. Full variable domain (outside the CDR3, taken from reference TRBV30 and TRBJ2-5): SQTIHQWPATLVQPVGSPLSLECTVEGTSNPNLYWYRQAAGRGLQLLFYSVGIGQISSEVPQNLSASRPQDRQFILSSKKLLLSDSGFYLCAWSQLAGGGETQYFGPGTRLLVL.

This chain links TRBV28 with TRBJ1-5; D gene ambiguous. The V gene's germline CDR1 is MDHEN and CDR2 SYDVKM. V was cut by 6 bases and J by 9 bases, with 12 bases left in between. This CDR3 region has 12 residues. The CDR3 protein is CASSIAGGPQHF. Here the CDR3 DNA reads TGTGCCAGCAGCATCGCCGGTGGGCCCCAGCATTTT.

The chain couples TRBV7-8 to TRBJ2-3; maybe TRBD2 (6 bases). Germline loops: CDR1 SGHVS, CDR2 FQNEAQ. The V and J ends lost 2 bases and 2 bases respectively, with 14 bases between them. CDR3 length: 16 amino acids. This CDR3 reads CASSLSSTGATDTQYF. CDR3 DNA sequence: TGTGCCAGCAGCTTAAGTAGCACGGGAGCCACAGATACGCAGTATTTT.

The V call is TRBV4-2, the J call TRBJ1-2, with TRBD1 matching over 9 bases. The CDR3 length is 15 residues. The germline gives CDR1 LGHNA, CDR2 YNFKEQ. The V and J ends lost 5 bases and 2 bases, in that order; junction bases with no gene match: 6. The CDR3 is CASSSTGTGNYGYTF. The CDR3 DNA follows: TGTGCCAGCAGCTCAACCGGGACAGGGAACTATGGCTACACCTTC.

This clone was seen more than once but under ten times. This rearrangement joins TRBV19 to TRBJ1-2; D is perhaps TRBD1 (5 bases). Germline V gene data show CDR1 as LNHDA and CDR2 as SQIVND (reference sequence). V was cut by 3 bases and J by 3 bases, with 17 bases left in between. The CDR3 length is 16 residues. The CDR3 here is CASSMRTTGVHYGYTF. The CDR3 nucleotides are TGTGCCAGTAGTATGAGGACAACGGGGGTCCACTATGGCTACACCTTC. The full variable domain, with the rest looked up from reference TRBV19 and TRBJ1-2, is DGGITQSPKYLFRKEGQNVTLSCEQNLNHDAMYWYRQDPGQGLRLIYYSQIVNDFQKGDIAEGYSVSREKKESFPLTVTSAQKNPTAFYLCASSMRTTGVHYGYTFGSGTRLTVV.

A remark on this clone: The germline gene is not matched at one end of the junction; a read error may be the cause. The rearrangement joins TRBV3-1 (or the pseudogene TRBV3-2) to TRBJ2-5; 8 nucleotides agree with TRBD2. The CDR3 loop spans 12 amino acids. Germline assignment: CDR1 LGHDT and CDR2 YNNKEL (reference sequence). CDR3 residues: CASSQAGTRGNF. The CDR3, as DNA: TGTGCCAGCAGCCAGGCCGGGACTAGGGGGAACTTC.

The CDR3 DNA reads as TGTGCCAGCAGTTTAGCGGGGGGGCGGCACCAGTACTTC. It is translated as CASSLAGGRHQYF. This chain connects TRBV6-2 or TRBV6-3 to TRBJ2-5, with 11 positions matching TRBD2. Germline V gene data show CDR1 as MNHEY and CDR2 as SVGEGT. Losses at the gene ends were 4 bases for V and 10 bases for J; bases not matched to a gene: 5. The CDR3 loop spans 13 amino acids.

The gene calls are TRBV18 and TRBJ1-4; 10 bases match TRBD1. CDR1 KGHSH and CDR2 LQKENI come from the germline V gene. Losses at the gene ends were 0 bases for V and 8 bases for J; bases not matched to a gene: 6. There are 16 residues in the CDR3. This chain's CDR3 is CASSPPSGTGAEKLFF. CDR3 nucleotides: TGTGCCAGCTCACCACCGTCGGGGACAGGGGCCGAAAAACTGTTTTTT. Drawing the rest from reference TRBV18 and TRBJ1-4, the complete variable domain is NAGVMQNPRHLVRRRGQEARLRCSPMKGHSHVYWYRQLPEEGLKFMVYLQKENIIDESGMPKERFSAEFPKEGPSILRIQQVVRGDSAAYFCASSPPSGTGAEKLFFGSGTQLSVL.